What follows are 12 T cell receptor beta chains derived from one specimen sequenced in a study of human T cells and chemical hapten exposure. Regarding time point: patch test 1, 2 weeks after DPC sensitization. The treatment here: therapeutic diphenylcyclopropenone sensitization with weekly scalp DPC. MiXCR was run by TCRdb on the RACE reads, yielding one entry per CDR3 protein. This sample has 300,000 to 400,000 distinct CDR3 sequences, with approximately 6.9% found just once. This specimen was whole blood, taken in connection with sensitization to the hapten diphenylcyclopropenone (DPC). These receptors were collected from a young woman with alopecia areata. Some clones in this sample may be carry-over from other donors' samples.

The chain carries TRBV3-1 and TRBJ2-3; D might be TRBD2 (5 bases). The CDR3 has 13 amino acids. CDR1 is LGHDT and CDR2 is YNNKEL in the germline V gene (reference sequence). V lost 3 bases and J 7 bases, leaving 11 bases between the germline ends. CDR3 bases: TGTGCCAGCAGCCAGTGGGAGCCAAATACGCAGTATTTT. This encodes CASSQWEPNTQYF.

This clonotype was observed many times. The CDR3 is CASSSDMNTEAFF. CDR3 DNA sequence: TGCGCCAGCAGCTCCGACATGAACACTGAAGCTTTCTTT. This chain uses TRBV5-1 with TRBJ1-1; D not resolved. The ends were cut back, 3 bases at V and 0 bases at J, with 6 bases in the middle. The CDR3 length is 13 residues. CDR1 is SGHRS and CDR2 is YFSETQ in the germline V gene.

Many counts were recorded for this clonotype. For the CDR3, the DNA is TGCAGTGCTAGTAATAGGGACAGGTTTAATGAAAAACTGTTTTTT. It specifies CSASNRDRFNEKLFF. The V call is TRBV20-1, the J call TRBJ1-4; 8 bases map to TRBD1. This CDR3 is 15 amino acids long. J lost 4 bases, V lost 3 bases, and 7 bases had no gene match. Germline assignment: CDR1 DFQATT and CDR2 SNEGSKA (reference sequence).

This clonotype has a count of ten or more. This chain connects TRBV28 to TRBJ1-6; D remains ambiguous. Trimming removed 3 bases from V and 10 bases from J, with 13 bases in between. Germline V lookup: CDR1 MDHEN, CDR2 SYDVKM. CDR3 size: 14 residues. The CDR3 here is CASSFMATGSPLHF. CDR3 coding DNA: TGTGCCAGCAGTTTTATGGCTACTGGGTCACCCCTCCACTTT.

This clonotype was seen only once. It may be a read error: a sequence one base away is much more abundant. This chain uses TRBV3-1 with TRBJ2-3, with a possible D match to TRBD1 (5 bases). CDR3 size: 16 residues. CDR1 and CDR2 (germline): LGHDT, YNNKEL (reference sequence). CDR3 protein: CARSQVRQGYADTQYF. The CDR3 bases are TGTGCCCGCAGCCAAGTAAGGCAGGGATACGCAGATACGCAGTATTTT.

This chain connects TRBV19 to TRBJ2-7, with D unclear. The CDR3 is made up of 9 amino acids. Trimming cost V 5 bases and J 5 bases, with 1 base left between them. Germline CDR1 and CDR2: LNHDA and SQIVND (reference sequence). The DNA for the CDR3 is TGTGCCAGTAGTCACGAGCAGTACTTC. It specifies CASSHEQYF.

The DNA of the CDR3 is TGTGCCAGCAGCACCAGGGGCCCACTCCCGATCTATGGCTACACCTTC. This codes for CASSTRGPLPIYGYTF. This sequence joins TRBV5-6 and TRBJ1-2, with TRBD1 as a possible D gene (6 bases). This CDR3 has 16 amino acids. V was trimmed by 4 bases and J by 4 bases, leaving 20 bases between them. Germline CDR1 and CDR2: SGHDT and YYEEEE.

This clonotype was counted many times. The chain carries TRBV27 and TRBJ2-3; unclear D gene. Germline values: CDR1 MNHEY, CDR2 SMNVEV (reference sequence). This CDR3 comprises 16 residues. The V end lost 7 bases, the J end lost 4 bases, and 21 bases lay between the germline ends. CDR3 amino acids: CASTPSFAQAPDTQYF. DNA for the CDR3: TGTGCCAGCACCCCCAGTTTCGCCCAGGCCCCAGATACGCAGTATTTT.

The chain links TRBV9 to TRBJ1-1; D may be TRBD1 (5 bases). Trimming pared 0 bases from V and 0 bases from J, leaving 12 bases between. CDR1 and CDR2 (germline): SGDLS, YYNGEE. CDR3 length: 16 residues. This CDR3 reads CASSVGGGNLNTEAFF. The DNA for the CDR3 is TGTGCCAGCAGCGTAGGGGGCGGGAACCTGAACACTGAAGCTTTCTTT.

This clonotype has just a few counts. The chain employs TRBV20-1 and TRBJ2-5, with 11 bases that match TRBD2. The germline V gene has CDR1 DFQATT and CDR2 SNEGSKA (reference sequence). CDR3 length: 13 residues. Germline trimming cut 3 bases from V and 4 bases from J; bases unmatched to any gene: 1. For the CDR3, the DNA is TGCAGTGCTAGGACTAGCGGGGCAGAGACCCAGTACTTC. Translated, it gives CSARTSGAETQYF.

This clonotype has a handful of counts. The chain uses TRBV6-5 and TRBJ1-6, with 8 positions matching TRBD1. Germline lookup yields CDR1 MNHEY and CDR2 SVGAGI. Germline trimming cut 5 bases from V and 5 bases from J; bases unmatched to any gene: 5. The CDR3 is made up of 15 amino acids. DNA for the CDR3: TGTGCCAGCAGTGGGCGGACAGGGCATAATTCACCCCTCCACTTT. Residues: CASSGRTGHNSPLHF.

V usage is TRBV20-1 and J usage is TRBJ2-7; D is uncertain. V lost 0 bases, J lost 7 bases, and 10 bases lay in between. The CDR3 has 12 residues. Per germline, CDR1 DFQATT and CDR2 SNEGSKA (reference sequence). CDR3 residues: CSARESSGEQYF. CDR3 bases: TGCAGTGCTAGAGAGTCATCCGGGGAGCAGTACTTC.